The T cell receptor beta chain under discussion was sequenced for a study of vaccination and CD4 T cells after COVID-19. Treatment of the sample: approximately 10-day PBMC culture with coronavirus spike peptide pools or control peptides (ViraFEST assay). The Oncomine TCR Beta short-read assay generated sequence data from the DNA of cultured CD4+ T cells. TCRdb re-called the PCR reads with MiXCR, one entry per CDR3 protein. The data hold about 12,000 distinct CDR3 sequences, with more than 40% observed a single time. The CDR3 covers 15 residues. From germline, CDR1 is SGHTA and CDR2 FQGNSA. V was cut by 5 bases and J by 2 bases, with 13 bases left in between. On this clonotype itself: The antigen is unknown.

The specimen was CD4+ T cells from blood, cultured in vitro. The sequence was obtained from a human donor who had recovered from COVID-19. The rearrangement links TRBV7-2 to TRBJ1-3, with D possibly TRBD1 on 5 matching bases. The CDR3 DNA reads TGTGCCAGCAGCCTAATAAGGGGTCCTGGAAACACCATATATTTT. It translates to CASSLIRGPGNTIYF.